The clone carrying this T cell receptor (beta chain) was seen a handful of times. This sample was included in a study of beta chain features in type 1 diabetes. Expressed TCRB transcripts were sequenced, since all the RNA that had been isolated was reverse transcribed. Sequenced by immunoSEQ multiplex PCR; TCRdb stores in-frame clones only, minus some. Among around 330,000 clones, 11% were seen once, and the ten largest hold roughly 0.014%. Trimming removed 4 bases from V and 6 bases from J, with 20 bases in between. Germline V CDR1 and CDR2: SGHNT, YYREEE (reference sequence). The length of the CDR3 is 16 residues.

The chain recombines TRBV5-4 with TRBJ2-1, with D perhaps TRBD2 (7 bases). Sequenced sample: naive CD4+ T cells from blood. The origin of this receptor is a woman in her thirties in good health. The CDR3, as DNA: TGTGCCAGCAGCCAATACAGGGAGGGTGTAGTCAATGAGCAGTTCTTC. As protein: CASSQYREGVVNEQFF.